These 6 T cell receptor beta chains were all obtained from the same sample, sequenced in a study of T cells in Graves' hyperthyroidism and ophthalmopathy. Researchers took RNA transcripts and amplified the TCR beta CDR3 regions from them. The TCR CDR3 first-round RT-PCR relied on the HTBI primer set. TCRdb reprocessed the multiplex PCR reads via MiXCR and lists one record per CDR3 protein. The sample yields fewer than 250,000 distinct CDR3 sequences, roughly a quarter seen once. Sequenced sample: blood. These receptors were obtained from a woman between 40 and 55 years old with Graves' ophthalmopathy.

In its sample, this clonotype was seen many times. This sequence joins TRBV19 and TRBJ2-6; tentative D call: TRBD1 (6 bases). CDR3 size: 17 residues. CDR1 is LNHDA and CDR2 is SQIVND in the germline V gene (reference sequence). The germline V and J ends were trimmed by 5 bases and 4 bases, with 18 bases remaining between them. CDR3 protein: CASSPRTVWFGANVLTF. The CDR3 DNA reads TGTGCCAGTAGTCCGCGGACAGTCTGGTTCGGGGCCAACGTCCTGACTTTC.

This clonotype has a count of ten or more. This sequence joins TRBV3-1 and TRBJ2-5; the match to TRBD2 covers 10 bases. Trimming cost V 0 bases and J 5 bases; bases outside gene matches: 6. Germline V gives CDR1 LGHDT, CDR2 YNNKEL (reference sequence). CDR3 length: 16 residues. CDR3 DNA sequence: TGTGCCAGCAGCCAAGAGACCCTAGCGGGAGAGGAGACCCAGTACTTC. Translating gives CASSQETLAGEETQYF.

This clonotype has at least ten counts. The rearrangement uses TRBV5-1 and TRBJ2-7, with 12 bases identical to TRBD2. Germline loops: CDR1 SGHRS, CDR2 YFSETQ. CDR3 size: 14 residues. V lost 3 bases and J lost 3; bases outside the gene matches: 1. The CDR3, as DNA: TGCGCCAGCAGCTCTAGCGGGAGGGACTACGAGCAGTACTTC. It translates to CASSSSGRDYEQYF.

Remarks on this clonotype: A read error is possible here, since a much larger clone lies one base away. The rearrangement joins TRBV7-2 to TRBJ1-5; D gene unclear. The CDR3 runs to 15 residues. Germline V lookup: CDR1 SGHTA, CDR2 FQGNSA. V was shortened by 1 base and J by 7 bases, with 14 bases between the two germline ends. CDR3 loop: CASSLGLGRWQPQHF. The CDR3 bases are TGTGCCAGCAGCTTAGGGCTGGGGAGATGGCAGCCCCAGCATTTT.

This clonotype was seen at least ten times. The genes are TRBV28 and TRBJ2-2; D possibly matches TRBD1 or TRBD2 (6 bases each). The CDR3 is made up of 18 amino acids. CDR1 and CDR2 (germline): MDHEN, SYDVKM. Trimming shortened V by 5 bases and J by 0 bases, and 19 bases separated the two germline ends. In DNA, the CDR3 is TGTGCCAGCAGTCCCTTGGGGGGCCAAAACTCGAACACCGGGGAGCTGTTTTTT. It yields the protein CASSPLGGQNSNTGELFF.

CDR3: CSARTGGGNTEAFF. The CDR3 DNA follows: TGCAGTGCGCGGACTGGAGGGGGGAACACTGAAGCTTTCTTT. The gene calls are TRBV20-1 and TRBJ1-1, with D possibly being TRBD1 (6 bases). There are 14 residues in the CDR3. In germline, CDR1 is DFQATT, CDR2 SNEGSKA (reference sequence). V dropped 6 bases and J dropped 1 base, with 15 bases sitting between them.